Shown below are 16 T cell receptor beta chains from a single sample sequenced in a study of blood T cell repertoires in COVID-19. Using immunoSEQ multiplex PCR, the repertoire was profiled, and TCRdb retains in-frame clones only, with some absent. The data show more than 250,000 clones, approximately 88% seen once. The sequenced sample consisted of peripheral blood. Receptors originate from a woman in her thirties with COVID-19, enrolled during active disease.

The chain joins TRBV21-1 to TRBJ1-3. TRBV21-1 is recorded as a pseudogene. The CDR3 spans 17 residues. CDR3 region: CASSKAPTISSGNTIYF. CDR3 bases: TGTGCCAGCAGCAAAGCGCCCACCATTAGCTCTGGAAACACCATATATTTT.

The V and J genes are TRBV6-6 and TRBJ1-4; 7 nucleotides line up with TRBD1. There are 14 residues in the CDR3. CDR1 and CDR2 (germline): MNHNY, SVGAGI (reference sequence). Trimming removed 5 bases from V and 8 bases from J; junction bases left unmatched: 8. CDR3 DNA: TGTGCCAGCAGTAGCAAGGGGGCGCGAGAAAAACTGTTTTTT. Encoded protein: CASSSKGAREKLFF.

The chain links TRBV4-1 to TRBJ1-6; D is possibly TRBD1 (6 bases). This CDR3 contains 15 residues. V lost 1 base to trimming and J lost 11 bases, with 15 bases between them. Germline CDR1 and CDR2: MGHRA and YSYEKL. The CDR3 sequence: CASSQGTDLRTPLHF. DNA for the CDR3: TGCGCCAGCAGCCAAGGGACAGACCTAAGGACACCCCTCCACTTT.

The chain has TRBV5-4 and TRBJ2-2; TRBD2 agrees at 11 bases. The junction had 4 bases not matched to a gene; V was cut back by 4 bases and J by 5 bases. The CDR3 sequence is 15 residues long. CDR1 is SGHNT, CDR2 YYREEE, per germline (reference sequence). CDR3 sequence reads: CASSLSGGGTGELFF. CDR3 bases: TGTGCCAGCAGCCTTAGCGGGGGGGGTACCGGGGAGCTGTTTTTT.

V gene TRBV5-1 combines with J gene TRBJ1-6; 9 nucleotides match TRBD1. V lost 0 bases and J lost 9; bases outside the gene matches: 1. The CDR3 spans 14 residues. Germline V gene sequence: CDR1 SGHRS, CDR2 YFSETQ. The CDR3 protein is CASSLGQGVSPLHF. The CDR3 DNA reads TGCGCCAGCAGCTTGGGACAGGGGGTTTCACCCCTCCACTTT.

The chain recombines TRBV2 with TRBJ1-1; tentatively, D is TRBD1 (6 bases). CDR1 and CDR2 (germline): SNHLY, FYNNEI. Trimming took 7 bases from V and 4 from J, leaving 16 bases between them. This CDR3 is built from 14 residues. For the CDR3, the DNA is TGTGCCAGCACCATACTCAGAGGGGGCACTGAAGCTTTCTTT. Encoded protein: CASTILRGGTEAFF.

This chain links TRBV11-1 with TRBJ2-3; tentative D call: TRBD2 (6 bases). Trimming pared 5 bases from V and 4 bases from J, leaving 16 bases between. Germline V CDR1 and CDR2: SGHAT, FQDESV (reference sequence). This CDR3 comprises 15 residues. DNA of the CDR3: TGTGCCAGCAGCCCCCATGGAGGGGACGCAGATACGCAGTATTTT. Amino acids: CASSPHGGDADTQYF.

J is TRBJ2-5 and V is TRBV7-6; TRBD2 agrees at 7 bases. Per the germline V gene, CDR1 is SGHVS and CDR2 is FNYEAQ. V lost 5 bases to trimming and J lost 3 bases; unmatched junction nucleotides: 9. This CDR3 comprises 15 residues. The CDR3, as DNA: TGTGCCAGCAGCCCTAGACCAGGGACTAAAGAGACCCAGTACTTC. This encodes CASSPRPGTKETQYF.

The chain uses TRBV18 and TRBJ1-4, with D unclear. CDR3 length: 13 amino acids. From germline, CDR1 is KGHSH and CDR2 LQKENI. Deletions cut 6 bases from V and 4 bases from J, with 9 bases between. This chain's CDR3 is CASSLRINEKLFF. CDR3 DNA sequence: TGTGCCAGCTCCCTCAGAATTAATGAAAAACTGTTTTTT.

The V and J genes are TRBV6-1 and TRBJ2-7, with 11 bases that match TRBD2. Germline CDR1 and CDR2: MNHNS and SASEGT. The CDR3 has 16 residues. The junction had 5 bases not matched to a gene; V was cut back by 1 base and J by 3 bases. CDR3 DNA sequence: TGTGCCAGCAGTGAAGTCCTAGCGGGGGGCCTCTACGAGCAGTACGTC. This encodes CASSEVLAGGLYEQYV.

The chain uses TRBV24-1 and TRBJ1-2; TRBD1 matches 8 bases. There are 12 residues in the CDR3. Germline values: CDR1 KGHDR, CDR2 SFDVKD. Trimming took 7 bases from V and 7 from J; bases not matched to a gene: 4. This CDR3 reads CATSAGGGGYTF. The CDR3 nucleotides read TGTGCCACCAGCGCAGGGGGCGGTGGCTACACCTTC.

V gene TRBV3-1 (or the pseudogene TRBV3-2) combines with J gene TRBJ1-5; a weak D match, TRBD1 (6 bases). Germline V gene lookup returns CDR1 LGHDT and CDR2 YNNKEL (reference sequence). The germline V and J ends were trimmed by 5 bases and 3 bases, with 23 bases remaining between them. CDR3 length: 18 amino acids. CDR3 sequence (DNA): TGTGCCAGCAGCGACACCAACAAAGGGGGACGGTTCAATCAGCCCCAGCATTTT. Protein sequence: CASSDTNKGGRFNQPQHF.

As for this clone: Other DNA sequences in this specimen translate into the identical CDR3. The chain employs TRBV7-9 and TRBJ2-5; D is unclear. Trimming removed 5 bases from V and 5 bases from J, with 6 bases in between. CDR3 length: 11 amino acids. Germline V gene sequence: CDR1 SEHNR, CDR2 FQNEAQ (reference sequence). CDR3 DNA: TGTGCCAGCAGCACCCGGGAGACCCAGTACTTC. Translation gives CASSTRETQYF.

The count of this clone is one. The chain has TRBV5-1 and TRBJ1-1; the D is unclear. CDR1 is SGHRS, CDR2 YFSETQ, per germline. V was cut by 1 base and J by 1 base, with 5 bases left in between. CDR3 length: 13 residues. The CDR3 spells CASSLWQNTEAFF. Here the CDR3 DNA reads TGCGCCAGCAGCTTGTGGCAGAACACTGAAGCTTTCTTT.

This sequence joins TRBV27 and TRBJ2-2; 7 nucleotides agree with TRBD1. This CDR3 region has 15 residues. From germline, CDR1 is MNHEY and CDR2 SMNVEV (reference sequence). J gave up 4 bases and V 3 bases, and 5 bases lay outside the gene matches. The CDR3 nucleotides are TGTGCCAGCAGTTTCGACAGGGTGGGCACCGGGGAGCTGTTTTTT. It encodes CASSFDRVGTGELFF.

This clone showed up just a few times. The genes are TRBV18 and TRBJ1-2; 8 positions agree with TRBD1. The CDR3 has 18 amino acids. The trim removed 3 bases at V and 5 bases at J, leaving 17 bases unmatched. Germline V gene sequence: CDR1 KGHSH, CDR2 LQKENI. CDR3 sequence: CASSPLRPRQGSDYGYTF. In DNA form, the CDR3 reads TGTGCCAGCTCACCTTTGCGCCCCCGACAGGGGTCAGATTATGGCTACACCTTC.